This TCR beta chain was identified in a study of blood T cell repertoires in COVID-19. Study as a whole: Material from acute and convalescent COVID-19 was sourced from the United States, Italy and Spain. PBMCs, B-cell-depleted T cells, or T cells provided the cDNA or gDNA that made up the material.

Methods used by the authors: Estimation of nucleated cell counts relied on the amplification of reference gene primers. Assay: immunoSEQ multiplex PCR; the TCRdb copy retains only in-frame clones and omits some. V, J and clone size are those of that table, while D and trimming were read from the DNA. The table includes 15,000 to 20,000 clones, roughly 81% detected once. CDR3 length: 16 residues. J gave up 7 bases and V 3 bases, and 10 bases lay outside the gene matches. Per germline, CDR1 SGHNT and CDR2 YYREEE (reference sequence). This TCR came from a man aged 55 to 69 with acute or convalescent COVID-19. Sequencing used peripheral blood. J is TRBJ1-6 and V is TRBV5-4, with 7 bases identical to TRBD1. The CDR3 region has the DNA TGTGCCAGCAGCTCAGGGGGGAGCTTGGGCAATTCACCCCTCCACTTT. Amino acid sequence: CASSSGGSLGNSPLHF.